Presented here are 3 T cell receptor beta chains from one specimen sequenced in a study of T cell responses to AZD1222 COVID-19 vaccine. TCRdb's copy holds only in-frame clones and misses some; the assay was immunoSEQ multiplex PCR. Altogether 90,000 to 150,000 clones are present, approximately 86% being singletons, with the ten largest covering 2.4%. Sequenced here: peripheral blood, sampled on day 0 of AZD1222 vaccination. These receptors originate from an adult in good health.

The chain is built from TRBV19 and TRBJ2-3, with unresolved D. The CDR3 totals 14 residues. V lost 0 bases and J 3 bases, leaving 7 bases between the germline ends. CDR1 and CDR2 from the germline V gene are LNHDA and SQIVND (reference sequence). Here the CDR3 DNA reads TGTGCCAGTAGTATAGATCGGCTGACAGATACGCAGTATTTT. It translates to CASSIDRLTDTQYF. Filled out from reference TRBV19 and TRBJ2-3, the complete variable domain reads DGGITQSPKYLFRKEGQNVTLSCEQNLNHDAMYWYRQDPGQGLRLIYYSQIVNDFQKGDIAEGYSVSREKKESFPLTVTSAQKNPTAFYLCASSIDRLTDTQYFGPGTRLTVL.

V usage is TRBV5-1 and J usage is TRBJ2-2; the D is unclear. The germline V gene encodes CDR1 SGHRS and CDR2 YFSETQ. CDR3 size: 15 residues. V was pared by 0 bases and J by 4 bases, with 10 bases between. CDR3 DNA: TGCGCCAGCAGCTTGGCGATTGTAAGCACCGGGGAGCTGTTTTTT. This gives the protein CASSLAIVSTGELFF.

The rearrangement uses TRBV9 and TRBJ1-1, with D possibly TRBD1 on 5 matching bases. V gave up 0 bases and J gave up 2 bases, with 8 bases separating them. The CDR3 has 14 amino acids. Per the germline V gene, CDR1 is SGDLS and CDR2 is YYNGEE. The CDR3 DNA reads TGTGCCAGCAGCGTAGGGGGGACCAACACTGAAGCTTTCTTT. Amino acids: CASSVGGTNTEAFF.